What follows is one TCR beta chain and its context. Antigen specificity is unknown. The data belong to a study of post-analysis software for immune sequencing data. Overall study findings and caveats: Multiple sclerosis patients had significantly lower normalized Chao1 diversity than controls. The authors found that F measure strongly co-clustered same-batch samples. About 5 TRBV segments were more frequent in patients than controls; TRBV5-6, TRBV5-1 and TRBV20-1 belonged to this group.

The library was made from cDNA and included unique molecular identifiers. Out of 1 to 10 million T cells, 470,000 or so cDNA molecules were generated. TCRdb re-derived calls from the PCR reads in MiXCR, one entry per CDR3 protein. The sample holds roughly 540,000 distinct CDR3 sequences; approximately 31% are singletons and the top ten take 5% to 6%. V shed 0 bases, J shed 12 bases, and the junction held 4 bases outside the gene matches. The CDR3 totals 13 residues. Germline CDR1 is LGHDT and CDR2 is YNNKEL (reference sequence). The rearrangement uses TRBV3-1 and TRBJ2-1, with 8 positions matching TRBD2. The sample consisted of blood. The clonotype comes from a girl between 2 and 17 years old with multiple sclerosis. In DNA, the CDR3 is TGTGCCAGCAGCCAAGACCCCGGGAGGGGGCAGTTCTTC. This encodes CASSQDPGRGQFF.